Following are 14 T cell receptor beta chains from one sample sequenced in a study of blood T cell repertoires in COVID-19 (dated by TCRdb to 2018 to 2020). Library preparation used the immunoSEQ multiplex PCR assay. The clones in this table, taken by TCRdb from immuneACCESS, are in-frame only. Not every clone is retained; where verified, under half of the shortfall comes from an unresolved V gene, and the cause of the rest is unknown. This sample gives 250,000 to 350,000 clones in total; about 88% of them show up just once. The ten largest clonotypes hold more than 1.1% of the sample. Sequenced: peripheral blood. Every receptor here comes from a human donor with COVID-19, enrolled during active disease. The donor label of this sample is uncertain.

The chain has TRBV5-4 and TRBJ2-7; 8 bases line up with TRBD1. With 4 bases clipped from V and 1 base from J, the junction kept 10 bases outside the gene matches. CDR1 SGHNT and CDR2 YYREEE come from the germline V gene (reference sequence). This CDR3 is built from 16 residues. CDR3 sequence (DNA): TGTGCCAGCAGCAGGGGGCAGGGGGCGAGATCCTACGAGCAGTACTTC. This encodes CASSRGQGARSYEQYF. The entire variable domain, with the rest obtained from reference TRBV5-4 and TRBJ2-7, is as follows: ETGVTQSPTHLIKTRGQQVTLRCSSQSGHNTVSWYQQALGQGPQFIFQYYREEENGRGNFPPRFSGLQFPNYSSELNVNALELDDSALYLCASSRGQGARSYEQYFGPGTRLTVT.

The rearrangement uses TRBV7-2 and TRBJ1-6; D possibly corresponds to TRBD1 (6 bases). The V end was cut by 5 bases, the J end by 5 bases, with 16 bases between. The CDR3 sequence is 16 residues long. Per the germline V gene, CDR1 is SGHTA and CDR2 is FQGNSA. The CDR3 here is CASSPDAGANNSPLHF. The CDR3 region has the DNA TGTGCCAGCAGCCCGGACGCAGGGGCCAATAATTCACCCCTCCACTTT.

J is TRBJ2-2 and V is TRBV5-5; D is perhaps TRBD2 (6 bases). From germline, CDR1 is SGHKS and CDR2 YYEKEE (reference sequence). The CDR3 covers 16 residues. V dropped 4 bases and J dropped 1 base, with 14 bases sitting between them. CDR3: CASSPRDFLNTGELFF. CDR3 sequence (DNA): TGTGCCAGCAGCCCTAGGGACTTTCTGAACACCGGGGAGCTGTTTTTT.

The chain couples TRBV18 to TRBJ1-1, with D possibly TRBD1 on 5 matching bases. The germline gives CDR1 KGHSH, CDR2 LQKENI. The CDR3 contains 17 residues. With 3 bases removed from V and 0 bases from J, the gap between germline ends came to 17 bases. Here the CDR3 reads CASSPAVGGIMNTEAFF. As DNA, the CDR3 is TGTGCCAGCTCACCCGCTGTGGGGGGTATCATGAACACTGAAGCTTTCTTT.

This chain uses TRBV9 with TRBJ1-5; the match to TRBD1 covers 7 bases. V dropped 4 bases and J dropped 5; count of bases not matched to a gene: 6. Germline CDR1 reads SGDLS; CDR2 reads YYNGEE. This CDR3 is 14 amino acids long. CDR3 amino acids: CASSLGTADQPQHF. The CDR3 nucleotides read TGTGCCAGCAGCCTCGGGACAGCTGATCAGCCCCAGCATTTT.

CDR3 nucleotides: TGCGCCAGCAGCTCCGGGACTAGCGGGAACACCGGGGAGCTGTTTTTT. Protein sequence: CASSSGTSGNTGELFF. The chain links TRBV5-1 to TRBJ2-2; 11 bases align to TRBD2. The CDR3 spans 16 residues. The germline CDR1 and CDR2 sequences are SGHRS and YFSETQ. Trimming took 3 bases from V and 1 from J; bases not matched to a gene: 2.

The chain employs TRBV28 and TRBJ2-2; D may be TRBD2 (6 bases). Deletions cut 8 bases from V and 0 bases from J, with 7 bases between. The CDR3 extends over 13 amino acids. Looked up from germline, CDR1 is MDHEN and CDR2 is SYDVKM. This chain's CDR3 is CASAGSNTGELFF. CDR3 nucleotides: TGTGCCAGCGCGGGGTCGAACACCGGGGAGCTGTTTTTT.

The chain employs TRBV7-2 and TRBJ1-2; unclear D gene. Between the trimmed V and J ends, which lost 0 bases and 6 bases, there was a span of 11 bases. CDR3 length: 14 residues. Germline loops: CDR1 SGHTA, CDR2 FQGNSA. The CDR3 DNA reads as TGTGCCAGCAGCTTAGCGCAGGCAGTTAATGGCTACACCTTC. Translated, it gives CASSLAQAVNGYTF. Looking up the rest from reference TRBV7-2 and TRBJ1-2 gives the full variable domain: GAGVSQSPSNKVTEKGKDVELRCDPISGHTALYWYRQSLGQGLEFLIYFQGNSAPDKSGLPSDRFSAERTGGSVSTLTIQRTQQEDSAVYLCASSLAQAVNGYTFGSGTRLTVV.

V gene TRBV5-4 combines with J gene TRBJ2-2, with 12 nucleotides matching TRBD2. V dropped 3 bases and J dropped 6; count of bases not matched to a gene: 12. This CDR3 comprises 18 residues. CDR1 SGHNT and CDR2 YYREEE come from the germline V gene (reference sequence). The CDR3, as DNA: TGTGCCAGCAGCTGGTCGATAGGGTCTAGCGGGAGGGCCGGGGAGCTGTTTTTT. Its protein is CASSWSIGSSGRAGELFF.

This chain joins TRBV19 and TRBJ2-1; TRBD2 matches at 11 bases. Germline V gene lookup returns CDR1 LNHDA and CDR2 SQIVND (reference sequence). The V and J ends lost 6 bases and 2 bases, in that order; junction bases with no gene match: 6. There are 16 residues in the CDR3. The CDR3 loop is CASSRRLAGTYNEQFF. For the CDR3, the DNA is TGTGCCAGTAGCCGGAGACTAGCGGGGACCTACAATGAGCAGTTCTTC.

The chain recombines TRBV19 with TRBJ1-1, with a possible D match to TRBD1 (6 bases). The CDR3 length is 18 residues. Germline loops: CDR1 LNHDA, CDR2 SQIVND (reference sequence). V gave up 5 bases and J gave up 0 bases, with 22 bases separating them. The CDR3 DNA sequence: TGTGCCAGTAGTGCCGGTTCCCTCGAATACAGGGTGAACACTGAAGCTTTCTTT. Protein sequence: CASSAGSLEYRVNTEAFF. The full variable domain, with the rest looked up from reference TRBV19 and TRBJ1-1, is DGGITQSPKYLFRKEGQNVTLSCEQNLNHDAMYWYRQDPGQGLRLIYYSQIVNDFQKGDIAEGYSVSREKKESFPLTVTSAQKNPTAFYLCASSAGSLEYRVNTEAFFGQGTRLTVV.

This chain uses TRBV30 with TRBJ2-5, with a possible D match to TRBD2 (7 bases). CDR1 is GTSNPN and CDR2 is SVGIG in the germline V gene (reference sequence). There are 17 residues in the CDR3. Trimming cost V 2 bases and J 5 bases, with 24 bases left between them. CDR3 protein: CAWSRTVGGAGTETQYF. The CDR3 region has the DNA TGTGCCTGGAGTCGTACGGTAGGGGGAGCGGGAACTGAGACCCAGTACTTC.

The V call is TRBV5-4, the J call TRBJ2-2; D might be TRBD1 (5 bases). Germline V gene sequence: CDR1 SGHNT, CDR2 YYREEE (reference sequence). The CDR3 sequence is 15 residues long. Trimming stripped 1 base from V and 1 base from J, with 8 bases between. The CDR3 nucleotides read TGTGCCAGCAGCTTGTCGCAGGGGAACACCGGGGAGCTGTTTTTT. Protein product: CASSLSQGNTGELFF.

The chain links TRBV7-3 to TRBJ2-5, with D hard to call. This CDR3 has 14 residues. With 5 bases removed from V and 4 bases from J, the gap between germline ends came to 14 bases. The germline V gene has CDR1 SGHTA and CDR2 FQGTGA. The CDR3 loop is CASSPSRGPETQYF. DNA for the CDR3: TGTGCCAGCAGCCCTTCGCGAGGCCCAGAGACCCAGTACTTC.